This entry describes one T cell receptor beta chain. The read ends 3 residues shy of where the CDR3 ends; the end is completed using the germline J gene. Germline trimming cut 7 bases from V and 5 bases from J; bases unmatched to any gene: 9. The CDR3 has 14 residues. Per germline, CDR1 MDHEN and CDR2 SYDVKM. The data are from a study of T cells in women clearing cervical HPV infection. Measured with immunoSEQ multiplex PCR; TCRdb has only the in-frame clones, and not every one. In all, the sample yields 30,000 or so clones. This clonotype was obtained from a woman between 18 and 75 years old with a cervical HPV16 infection that either progressed to CIN3+ or cleared (not recorded which). The specimen sequenced was blood buffy coat. This chain connects TRBV28 to TRBJ2-7; 9 bases map to TRBD1. CDR3 sequence reads: CASTGDRGGDEQYF. The covered CDR3 bases are TGTGCCAGCACAGGCGACAGGGGGGGGGACGAG.